A single sample is the source of the 22 T cell receptor beta chains below, sequenced in a study of identical twins. A single record per CDR3 protein comes from TCRdb applying MiXCR to the 5' RACE reads. The sample lists 350,000 to 600,000 distinct CDR3 sequences; 14% were seen once. These records were also assigned to another study, of yellow fever vaccine responses in identical twins.

Sequenced input: CD4+ T cells sorted from blood. Receptors originate from a young woman in good health.

This clonotype was counted between two and nine times. The chain joins TRBV10-3 to TRBJ2-5; D is perhaps TRBD1 (7 bases). V was cut by 10 bases and J by 2 bases, with 20 bases left in between. This CDR3 contains 15 residues. In germline, CDR1 is ENHRY, CDR2 SYGVKD. The CDR3 spells CATYRGLAGQETQYF. Written as DNA, the CDR3 is TGTGCCACGTACAGGGGACTGGCCGGACAAGAGACCCAGTACTTC.

This clonotype showed up just a few times. The rearrangement joins TRBV27 to TRBJ2-3; D remains unclear. Trimming shortened V by 3 bases and J by 10 bases, and 8 bases separated the two germline ends. This CDR3 is built from 11 residues. Germline-derived CDR1 and CDR2 are MNHEY and SMNVEV (reference sequence). This chain's CDR3 is CASSFRAAQYF. CDR3 coding DNA: TGTGCCAGCAGTTTTCGGGCAGCGCAGTATTTT.

The chain links TRBV20-1 to TRBJ2-1; weak D call: TRBD2 (5 bases). Per germline, CDR1 DFQATT and CDR2 SNEGSKA (reference sequence). The CDR3 has 14 residues. Trimming removed 3 bases from V and 0 bases from J, with 9 bases in between. The CDR3 protein is CSASKRTSYNEQFF. CDR3 nucleotide sequence: TGCAGTGCTAGCAAGCGGACCTCCTACAATGAGCAGTTCTTC.

This clonotype was seen more than once but under ten times. As DNA, the CDR3 is TGCAGTGCCTGGACAGGGGTGTTTGAAAAACTGTTTTTT. Its translation: CSAWTGVFEKLFF. The rearrangement uses TRBV20-1 and TRBJ1-4; 9 bases map to TRBD1. CDR1 is DFQATT, CDR2 SNEGSKA, per germline (reference sequence). V dropped 6 bases and J dropped 7; count of bases not matched to a gene: 6. The CDR3 totals 13 residues.

The rearrangement uses TRBV20-1 and TRBJ2-7; 7 nucleotides match TRBD1. The CDR3 runs to 13 residues. Germline V gives CDR1 DFQATT, CDR2 SNEGSKA (reference sequence). Trimming took 5 bases from V and 2 from J; bases not matched to a gene: 6. DNA for the CDR3: TGCAGTGCTCGGGCAGGGGGTACCTACGAGCAGTACTTC. This encodes CSARAGGTYEQYF.

This clonotype was seen repeatedly, ten times or more. This chain connects TRBV7-2 to TRBJ2-7; 12 nucleotides line up with TRBD2. Germline V gene data show CDR1 as SGHTA and CDR2 as FQGNSA. This CDR3 is 15 amino acids long. V lost 4 bases to trimming and J lost 2 bases; unmatched junction nucleotides: 3. The DNA of the CDR3 is TGTGCCAGCAGCTCTACTAGCGGGGGGACCTACGAGCAGTACTTC. This gives the protein CASSSTSGGTYEQYF.

There are a few counts of this clonotype. The chain combines TRBV7-9 with TRBJ2-7; TRBD1 is a possible D gene (5 bases). V was clipped by 5 bases and J by 2 bases, with 13 bases between them. Germline CDR1 is SEHNR and CDR2 is FQNEAQ (reference sequence). The CDR3 runs to 14 residues. CDR3: CASSPQGPTYEQYF. CDR3 sequence (DNA): TGTGCCAGCAGCCCGCAGGGTCCTACCTACGAGCAGTACTTC.

This clonotype was seen a handful of times. The chain employs TRBV7-9 and TRBJ1-4; weak D call: TRBD1 (6 bases). V shed 5 bases and J shed 5 bases, with 15 bases lying between them. Germline V gives CDR1 SEHNR, CDR2 FQNEAQ (reference sequence). This CDR3 is built from 15 residues. The CDR3 DNA sequence: TGTGCCAGCAGCGAAGGACAGACCGAAAATGAAAAACTGTTTTTT. Its translation: CASSEGQTENEKLFF. Looking up the rest from reference TRBV7-9 and TRBJ1-4 gives the full variable domain: DTGVSQNPRHKITKRGQNVTFRCDPISEHNRLYWYRQTLGQGPEFLTYFQNEAQLEKSRLLSDRFSAERPKGSFSTLEIQRTEQGDSAMYLCASSEGQTENEKLFFGSGTQLSVL.

This sequence joins TRBV29-1 and TRBJ2-2; D is uncertain. The CDR3 extends over 16 amino acids. Germline CDR1 reads SQVTM; CDR2 reads ANQGSEA. The ends were cut back, 3 bases at V and 0 bases at J, with 14 bases in the middle. This CDR3 reads CSVEGQILTNTGELFF. The DNA of the CDR3 is TGCAGCGTTGAGGGTCAGATCCTTACGAACACCGGGGAGCTGTTTTTT.

The V call is TRBV30, the J call TRBJ2-2; D unresolved. This CDR3 spans 13 amino acids. The germline V gene encodes CDR1 GTSNPN and CDR2 SVGIG (reference sequence). Trimming took off 0 bases at V and 6 bases at J, with 8 bases between the two ends. DNA of the CDR3: TGTGCCTGGAGTGTAGCCAGGCCCGGGGAGCTGTTTTTT. Translating gives CAWSVARPGELFF.

The rearrangement joins TRBV27 to TRBJ2-4, with a tentative D call TRBD1 (5 bases). The CDR3 has 17 residues. Germline CDR1 is MNHEY and CDR2 is SMNVEV (reference sequence). The ends were cut back, 6 bases at V and 0 bases at J, with 18 bases in the middle. CDR3 sequence: CASSRLDSALAKNIQYF. CDR3 sequence (DNA): TGTGCCAGCAGCCGGCTAGACAGCGCTTTAGCCAAAAACATTCAGTACTTC.

This clonotype was recorded a few times. This rearrangement joins TRBV20-1 to TRBJ2-7; 8 bases are shared with TRBD2. This CDR3 is built from 15 residues. Germline V lookup: CDR1 DFQATT, CDR2 SNEGSKA (reference sequence). Trimming at V came to 6 bases and at J to 2 bases, leaving 12 bases not matched to a gene. The CDR3: CSAQEIAGSAYEQYF. CDR3 nucleotide sequence: TGCAGTGCACAGGAGATAGCGGGATCGGCCTACGAGCAGTACTTC.

This sequence joins TRBV14 and TRBJ2-6; D is unresolved. The ends were cut back, 4 bases at V and 0 bases at J, with 7 bases in the middle. Germline lookup yields CDR1 SGHDN and CDR2 FVKESK. The CDR3 is 15 amino acids. The CDR3 region has the DNA TGTGCCAGCAGCCCTCTCCTCTCTGGGGCCAACGTCCTGACTTTC. Translating it yields CASSPLLSGANVLTF.

This clonotype was detected ten times or more. The CDR3 sequence: CASSPGQGAKTQYF. CDR3 bases: TGTGCCAGCAGTCCGGGACAGGGTGCGAAGACCCAGTACTTC. The rearrangement uses TRBV12-3 or TRBV12-4 and TRBJ2-5; TRBD1 matches 9 bases. Trimming cost V 5 bases and J 6 bases; bases outside gene matches: 7. This CDR3 contains 14 residues.

A few counts support this clonotype. The gene calls are TRBV20-1 and TRBJ2-1, with 8 positions matching TRBD2. The CDR3 is 16 amino acids. With 0 bases clipped from V and 3 bases from J, the junction kept 7 bases outside the gene matches. The V gene's germline CDR1 is DFQATT and CDR2 SNEGSKA (reference sequence). The CDR3 coding sequence is TGCAGTGCTAGAGATCGAAGGCGGGGGGTCTACAATGAGCAGTTCTTC. This codes for CSARDRRRGVYNEQFF.

J is TRBJ2-1 and V is TRBV2; TRBD2 matches at 10 bases. The V and J ends lost 6 bases and 7 bases, in that order; junction bases with no gene match: 12. The CDR3 covers 16 residues. Germline loops: CDR1 SNHLY, CDR2 FYNNEI. This CDR3 is CASSEGALAGVNEQFF. The CDR3 nucleotides are TGTGCCAGCAGCGAGGGAGCCCTAGCGGGGGTGAATGAGCAGTTCTTC.

This clonotype was detected a few times. This rearrangement joins TRBV11-1 to TRBJ2-7; D possibly uses TRBD1 or TRBD2 (5 bases each). Per the germline V gene, CDR1 is SGHAT and CDR2 is FQDESV (reference sequence). Trimming removed 0 bases at V and 2 bases at J, with 11 bases between. This CDR3 contains 15 residues. The CDR3 DNA sequence: TGTGCCAGCAGCTTAGCGGGGACGGAAACCTACGAGCAGTACTTC. Its protein product is CASSLAGTETYEQYF.

The chain joins TRBV12-5 to TRBJ1-1, with 11 bases that match TRBD1. The CDR3 sequence is 17 residues long. V shed 0 bases, J shed 5 bases, and the junction held 8 bases outside the gene matches. From germline, CDR1 is LGHNT and CDR2 FRNRAP. CDR3 sequence reads: CASGLVTSWDRGTEAFF. For the CDR3, the DNA is TGTGCTAGTGGTTTGGTAACGTCATGGGACAGGGGGACTGAAGCTTTCTTT.

The chain joins TRBV18 to TRBJ2-1; 12 bases are a match to TRBD2. V shed 3 bases, J shed 6 bases, and the junction held 6 bases outside the gene matches. Germline lookup yields CDR1 KGHSH and CDR2 LQKENI. The CDR3 sequence is 16 residues long. CDR3 in DNA: TGTGCCAGCTCACCCAGACTAGCGGGAGCGGGCAATGAGCAGTTCTTC. Amino acid sequence: CASSPRLAGAGNEQFF.

The V gene is TRBV11-1, the J gene TRBJ1-5; TRBD1 matches at 10 bases. Germline V gene lookup returns CDR1 SGHAT and CDR2 FQDESV (reference sequence). The CDR3 is 18 amino acids. J lost 2 bases, V lost 1 base, and 8 bases had no gene match. The CDR3 nucleotides read TGTGCCAGCAGCTTAGACCCATACGGACAGGGGGGCAATCAGCCCCAGCATTTT. It codes for CASSLDPYGQGGNQPQHF.

The chain has TRBV20-1 and TRBJ2-6; tentatively, D is TRBD1 (5 bases). Germline lookup yields CDR1 DFQATT and CDR2 SNEGSKA (reference sequence). The CDR3 extends over 17 amino acids. V was shortened by 0 bases and J by 1 base, with 13 bases between the two germline ends. The CDR3, as DNA: TGCAGTGCTAGAGATCACCTCCAGGGATCTGGGGCCAACGTCCTGACTTTC. Its translation: CSARDHLQGSGANVLTF.

The genes are TRBV20-1 and TRBJ2-7, with 7 bases lining up with TRBD2. V lost 5 bases, J lost 3 bases, and 10 bases stayed unmatched. The CDR3 totals 14 residues. CDR1 DFQATT and CDR2 SNEGSKA come from the germline V gene (reference sequence). Written as DNA, the CDR3 is TGCAGTGCTCGCGGGAGCAGCAGCTTCTACGAGCAGTACTTC. Amino acids: CSARGSSSFYEQYF.